This paragraph reports one T cell receptor beta chain. This specimen belongs to a study of blood T cell repertoires in COVID-19. Overall study: Sources were T cells, B-cell-depleted T cells, or PBMCs; the material itself was cDNA or gDNA.

Clones were sequenced by immunoSEQ multiplex PCR, and TCRdb holds only the in-frame ones, with some missing. The sample shows fewer than 150,000 clones, roughly 80% of them seen only once. V gave up 1 base and J gave up 7 bases, with 15 bases separating them. CDR3 size: 15 residues. CDR1 SGHDT and CDR2 YYEEEE come from the germline V gene. This clonotype was obtained from a man aged 65 to 85 with acute or convalescent COVID-19. Sequenced material: peripheral blood. V is TRBV5-6 and J is TRBJ1-5; D perhaps matches TRBD1 (5 bases). The CDR3, as DNA: TGTGCCAGCAGCTTGTGGGGCAGGGCGGGACAGCCCCAGCATTTT. It encodes CASSLWGRAGQPQHF.